The next 12 T cell receptor beta chains were all read from a single sample in a study of blood T cell repertoires in COVID-19. Sequenced by immunoSEQ multiplex PCR; TCRdb stores in-frame clones only, minus some. The sample has a few hundred thousand clones; approximately 80% are singletons. The sequencing input was PBMCs or T cells enriched from blood (not recorded which). These receptors were taken from a woman between 40 and 50 years old with acute COVID-19.

The V and J genes are TRBV28 and TRBJ2-7, with D possibly matching TRBD2 (6 bases). There are 14 residues in the CDR3. Trimming cost V 7 bases and J 2 bases, with 15 bases left between them. Per the germline V gene, CDR1 is MDHEN and CDR2 is SYDVKM. The CDR3 bases are TGTGCCAGCAAAAATTGGCGGGGTACCTACGAGCAGTACTTC. Residues: CASKNWRGTYEQYF.

The chain recombines TRBV5-6 with TRBJ1-3; TRBD1 matches at 7 bases. Trimming took 4 bases from V and 1 from J; bases not matched to a gene: 8. CDR1 SGHDT and CDR2 YYEEEE come from the germline V gene. The CDR3 consists of 16 residues. CDR3 coding DNA: TGTGCCAGCAGCCTCTTGACAGGGCTTTCTGGAAACACCATATATTTT. Protein product: CASSLLTGLSGNTIYF.

The genes are TRBV5-5 and TRBJ2-1, with 11 bases lining up with TRBD2. Germline CDR1 SGHKS, CDR2 YYEKEE (reference sequence). The CDR3 is made up of 16 amino acids. Trimming took 2 bases from V and 5 from J; bases not matched to a gene: 6. In DNA, the CDR3 is TGTGCCAGCAGCTTCACCGGGACTAGCGGTAACAATGAGCAGTTCTTC. The encoded protein is CASSFTGTSGNNEQFF.

J is TRBJ1-6 and V is TRBV7-8; D might be TRBD1 (6 bases). The CDR3 loop spans 15 amino acids. V was pared by 5 bases and J by 2 bases, with 10 bases between. The germline gives CDR1 SGHVS, CDR2 FQNEAQ. In DNA form, the CDR3 reads TGTGCCAGCAGCCCCCGGGACACCTATAATTCACCCCTCCACTTT. Protein sequence: CASSPRDTYNSPLHF.

This rearrangement joins TRBV30 to TRBJ2-7; D possibly corresponds to TRBD2 (6 bases). Trimming removed 4 bases from V and 0 bases from J, with 10 bases in between. CDR3 size: 13 residues. Germline values: CDR1 GTSNPN, CDR2 SVGIG (reference sequence). The CDR3 protein is CAWIGGSSYEQYF. CDR3 sequence (DNA): TGTGCCTGGATTGGAGGGAGCTCCTACGAGCAGTACTTC.

This clone was observed a single time. The chain carries TRBV19 and TRBJ1-4; 7 bases are a match to TRBD1. V dropped 1 base and J dropped 7; count of bases not matched to a gene: 6. The CDR3 extends over 15 amino acids. Germline lookup yields CDR1 LNHDA and CDR2 SQIVND (reference sequence). CDR3: CASSIGGGLGEKLFF. In nucleotides, the CDR3 is TGTGCCAGTAGTATAGGAGGGGGCTTGGGTGAAAAACTGTTTTTT.

The chain uses TRBV5-1 and TRBJ2-5; 8 nucleotides agree with TRBD2. The CDR3 extends over 14 amino acids. V was clipped by 5 bases and J by 0 bases; unmatched bases: 3. Germline V CDR1 and CDR2: SGHRS, YFSETQ. CDR3: CASRREEYQETQYF. The CDR3 DNA reads TGCGCCAGCAGGCGGGAGGAGTACCAAGAGACCCAGTACTTC.

This rearrangement joins TRBV7-6 to TRBJ2-7; 8 positions match TRBD1. This CDR3 contains 15 residues. V dropped 5 bases and J dropped 2; count of bases not matched to a gene: 8. Germline loops: CDR1 SGHVS, CDR2 FNYEAQ. The CDR3: CASSPPGTGAYEQYF. In DNA, the CDR3 is TGTGCCAGCAGCCCCCCGGGGACAGGAGCCTACGAGCAGTACTTC.

This chain links TRBV28 with TRBJ1-1, with a weak D call TRBD1 (6 bases). Between the trimmed V and J ends, which lost 5 bases and 3 bases, there was a span of 10 bases. The CDR3 is 13 residues long. CDR1 MDHEN and CDR2 SYDVKM come from the germline V gene. CDR3 loop: CASSNRVHTEAFF. The DNA for the CDR3 is TGTGCCAGCAGTAACAGGGTGCACACTGAAGCTTTCTTT.

The chain carries TRBV13 and TRBJ1-2; D unclear. From germline, CDR1 is PRHDT and CDR2 FYEKMQ (reference sequence). This CDR3 spans 15 amino acids. Deletions cut 2 bases from V and 0 bases from J, with 10 bases between. In nucleotides, the CDR3 is TGTGCCAGCAGCTTAATTGCGGGAGCTAACTATGGCTACACCTTC. It codes for CASSLIAGANYGYTF.

V usage is TRBV28 and J usage is TRBJ2-1; 7 positions match TRBD1. From germline, CDR1 is MDHEN and CDR2 SYDVKM. The CDR3 is made up of 15 amino acids. V dropped 5 bases and J dropped 3; count of bases not matched to a gene: 7. CDR3 DNA sequence: TGTGCCAGCAGTCCGCGGACAGGTTACTACAATGAGCAGTTCTTC. Its translation: CASSPRTGYYNEQFF. Full variable domain (rest looked up from reference TRBV28 and TRBJ2-1): DVKVTQSSRYLVKRTGEKVFLECVQDMDHENMFWYRQDPGLGLRLIYFSYDVKMKEKGDIPEGYSVSREKKERFSLILESASTNQTSMYLCASSPRTGYYNEQFFGPGTRLTVL.

This chain links TRBV14 with TRBJ1-1, with D possibly being TRBD1 (6 bases). Per the germline V gene, CDR1 is SGHDN and CDR2 is FVKESK. Trimming stripped 2 bases from V and 6 bases from J, with 10 bases between. This CDR3 spans 13 amino acids. The CDR3 DNA reads TGTGCCAGCAGCCAAAAAGGGGGGGCTGAAGCTTTCTTT. It specifies CASSQKGGAEAFF.